The 18 T cell receptor beta chains given below trace back to one sample, sequenced in a study of blood T cell repertoires in COVID-19. TCRdb keeps only in-frame clones here, not all; method: immunoSEQ multiplex PCR. This sample yields about 160,000 clones, of which under 85% are seen a single time; around 2.7% belongs to the top ten. Sequencing was carried out using peripheral blood. Receptor source: a man in his sixties or seventies with acute or convalescent COVID-19.

The chain combines TRBV27 with TRBJ2-3; TRBD2 might be the D (6 bases). From germline, CDR1 is MNHEY and CDR2 SMNVEV (reference sequence). V was trimmed by 2 bases and J by 0 bases, leaving 9 bases between them. CDR3 length equals 15 residues. The DNA of the CDR3 is TGTGCCAGCAGTTTAATGGGACTTAGCACAGATACGCAGTATTTT. Translating it yields CASSLMGLSTDTQYF.

This clone occurred a few times. This chain uses TRBV6-5 with TRBJ2-7; D is undetermined. V was clipped by 3 bases and J by 3 bases, with 12 bases between them. CDR1 is MNHEY and CDR2 is SVGAGI in the germline V gene. The CDR3 covers 14 residues. The chain's CDR3 is CASSYGPSNYEQYF. Here the CDR3 DNA reads TGTGCCAGCAGTTATGGCCCTTCGAACTACGAGCAGTACTTC.

The chain carries TRBV25-1 and TRBJ1-2; maybe TRBD1 (5 bases). V gave up 8 bases and J gave up 2 bases, with 15 bases separating them. Germline lookup yields CDR1 MGHDK and CDR2 SYGVNS. The CDR3 runs 14 residues. The CDR3 sequence is CASQGGAENYGYTF. In DNA, the CDR3 is TGTGCCAGCCAAGGAGGGGCAGAGAACTATGGCTACACCTTC.

The sample holds one count of this clone. The chain employs TRBV28 and TRBJ2-1; D gene unclear. Trimming shortened V by 5 bases and J by 8 bases, and 10 bases separated the two germline ends. This CDR3 is 12 amino acids long. Germline V lookup: CDR1 MDHEN, CDR2 SYDVKM. The CDR3 reads CASSLSRYEQFF. In nucleotides, the CDR3 is TGTGCCAGCAGTCTGTCTCGGTATGAGCAGTTCTTC.

This clone was picked up one time. V usage is TRBV9 and J usage is TRBJ1-4; 7 nucleotides match TRBD1. J gave up 4 bases and V 3 bases, and 3 bases lay outside the gene matches. This CDR3 is built from 14 residues. Germline values: CDR1 SGDLS, CDR2 YYNGEE. The CDR3 region is CASSAQGGNEKLFF. CDR3 nucleotides: TGTGCCAGCAGCGCTCAGGGGGGTAATGAAAAACTGTTTTTT. Variable domain in full (rest from reference TRBV9 and TRBJ1-4): DSGVTQTPKHLITATGQRVTLRCSPRSGDLSVYWYQQSLDQGLQFLIQYYNGEERAKGNILERFSAQQFPDLHSELNLSSLELGDSALYFCASSAQGGNEKLFFGSGTQLSVL.

This chain uses TRBV16 with TRBJ1-2; D is unclear. The germline CDR1 and CDR2 sequences are KGHSY and FQNENV. This CDR3 has 12 amino acids. Trimming cost V 0 bases and J 4 bases, with 3 bases left between them. The CDR3 region is CASSQSSYGYTF. The CDR3 DNA follows: TGTGCCAGCAGCCAATCCTCCTATGGCTACACCTTC.

In its sample, this clone was seen a few times. The chain uses TRBV3-1 (or the pseudogene TRBV3-2) and TRBJ2-7; 12 bases agree with TRBD1. Per germline, CDR1 LGHDT and CDR2 YNNKEL (reference sequence). The CDR3 spans 14 residues. With V trimmed by 5 bases and J by 6 bases, 5 bases remained unmatched. The DNA of the CDR3 is TGTGCCAGCAGCGGCCGGGACAGGGGGCCCGAGCAGTACTTC. This gives the protein CASSGRDRGPEQYF.

This clone was counted ten times or more. The chain couples TRBV19 to TRBJ2-2; the D is unclear. Germline CDR1 and CDR2: LNHDA and SQIVND (reference sequence). Trimming left V 9 bases short and J 6 bases short, with 17 bases between. CDR3 length equals 14 residues. CDR3 protein: CASTYPSVSGELFF. DNA for the CDR3: TGTGCCAGCACGTACCCATCAGTCTCCGGGGAGCTGTTTTTT.

This sequence joins TRBV18 and TRBJ1-1; D unresolved. This CDR3 comprises 13 residues. With 2 bases removed from V and 3 bases from J, the gap between germline ends came to 7 bases. CDR1 and CDR2 (germline): KGHSH, LQKENI. CDR3 bases: TGTGCCAGCTCACCAGGGCGGGACACTGAAGCTTTCTTT. As protein: CASSPGRDTEAFF.

Here the CDR3 reads CASSYPAQHF. CDR3 nucleotide sequence: TGTGCCAGCAGTTACCCAGCCCAGCATTTT. This rearrangement joins TRBV6-6 to TRBJ1-5; D gene unclear. CDR1 MNHNY and CDR2 SVGAGI come from the germline V gene (reference sequence). This CDR3 is built from 10 residues. V lost 2 bases, J lost 11 bases, and 4 bases lay in between.

This clone was seen once. The gene calls are TRBV10-3 and TRBJ1-6, with no clear D. CDR1 is ENHRY and CDR2 is SYGVKD in the germline V gene. The CDR3 is made up of 13 amino acids. Trimming removed 8 bases from V and 10 bases from J, with 15 bases in between. In DNA form, the CDR3 reads TGTGCCATCTCCAACGGGATCCTCTCACCCCTCCACTTT. Protein sequence: CAISNGILSPLHF.

The chain couples TRBV28 to TRBJ1-5, with 7 bases fitting TRBD1. The CDR3 sequence is 15 residues long. Looked up from germline, CDR1 is MDHEN and CDR2 is SYDVKM. V dropped 3 bases and J dropped 0; count of bases not matched to a gene: 2. In DNA form, the CDR3 reads TGTGCCAGCAGTTTGACAGGGCCTAGCAATCAGCCCCAGCATTTT. It yields the protein CASSLTGPSNQPQHF.

The chain has TRBV5-4 and TRBJ2-5; a possible D gene is TRBD1 (5 bases). Germline V CDR1 and CDR2: SGHNT, YYREEE (reference sequence). V gave up 2 bases and J gave up 5 bases, with 16 bases separating them. This CDR3 has 15 residues. CDR3 coding DNA: TGTGCCAGCAGCTTATGGGCAGGGCTAGGGGAGACCCAGTACTTC. Translated, it gives CASSLWAGLGETQYF.

This chain links TRBV7-8 with TRBJ1-5; 8 nucleotides align to TRBD1. The CDR3 is made up of 14 amino acids. In germline, CDR1 is SGHVS, CDR2 FQNEAQ. J was trimmed by 5 bases and V by 1 base; bases with no gene match: 1. DNA of the CDR3: TGTGCCAGCAGCTTAGTACAGGGGGATCAGCCCCAGCATTTT. It encodes CASSLVQGDQPQHF.

In this sample, this clone turned up once. The J gene is TRBJ2-3, the V gene TRBV2, with 13 bases matching TRBD2. The V gene end was trimmed by 4 bases and the J gene end by 7 bases; junction bases not matched to a gene: 5. This CDR3 comprises 15 residues. Germline values: CDR1 SNHLY, CDR2 FYNNEI. CDR3 bases: TGTGCCAGCAGTGGCACTAGCGGGGGGGCCAATACGCAGTATTTT. Its protein is CASSGTSGGANTQYF. Variable domain in full (rest from reference TRBV2 and TRBJ2-3): EPEVTQTPSHQVTQMGQEVILRCVPISNHLYFYWYRQILGQKVEFLVSFYNNEISEKSEIFDDQFSVERPDGSNFTLKIRSTKLEDSAMYFCASSGTSGGANTQYFGPGTRLTVL.

V and J are TRBV7-3 and TRBJ1-6; tentative D call: TRBD1 (6 bases). This CDR3 has 14 residues. Germline loops: CDR1 SGHTA, CDR2 FQGTGA. Trimming cost V 2 bases and J 7 bases, with 9 bases left between them. The CDR3 protein is CASSLGQINSPLHF. In DNA, the CDR3 is TGTGCCAGCAGCTTAGGACAGATCAATTCACCCCTCCACTTT.

The genes are TRBV25-1 and TRBJ1-2; 7 bases line up with TRBD1. The junction had 7 bases not matched to a gene; V was cut back by 2 bases and J by 10 bases. CDR1 is MGHDK, CDR2 SYGVNS, per germline. CDR3 length: 13 amino acids. CDR3 bases: TGTGCCAGCAGTGAAGACAGGGTATTGGACTACACCTTC. It specifies CASSEDRVLDYTF.

The rearrangement uses TRBV19 and TRBJ2-3, with TRBD2 as a possible D gene (6 bases). This CDR3 has 14 amino acids. V was clipped by 1 base and J by 3 bases, with 8 bases between them. The germline V gene has CDR1 LNHDA and CDR2 SQIVND (reference sequence). The CDR3 region has the DNA TGTGCCAGTAGTATAGGCCTAGCGACAGATACGCAGTATTTT. Protein product: CASSIGLATDTQYF.